One and the same sample provided the 19 T cell receptor beta chains below, sequenced in a study of cytomegalovirus exposure and HLA in healthy donors. Amplification used 60 Vbeta primers and 13 Jbeta primers. Profiled with immunoSEQ multiplex PCR; TCRdb holds only in-frame clones, not every one. The sample has more than 95,000 clones; less than 80% are singletons. The sequenced sample was PBMCs. The receptor source for this set is a middle-aged man in good health and CMV-seropositive.

DNA for the CDR3: TGTGCCAGCAGTGCCGACATGACCTCTGGAAACACCATATATTTT. This gives the protein CASSADMTSGNTIYF. The chain carries TRBV2 and TRBJ1-3, with unresolved D. Germline V gene data show CDR1 as SNHLY and CDR2 as FYNNEI. V was cut by 4 bases and J by 0 bases, with 10 bases left in between. This CDR3 spans 15 amino acids.

The chain combines TRBV5-6 with TRBJ2-7; a possible D gene is TRBD1 (6 bases). The CDR3 totals 13 residues. With 4 bases removed from V and 4 bases from J, the gap between germline ends came to 12 bases. Germline V gene lookup returns CDR1 SGHDT and CDR2 YYEEEE. This CDR3 is CASSRGTSYEQYF. The CDR3 bases are TGTGCCAGCAGCCGTGGGACATCATACGAGCAGTACTTC.

The genes are TRBV10-3 and TRBJ2-1; TRBD2 aligns across 12 bases. J lost 8 bases, V lost 6 bases, and 8 bases had no gene match. This CDR3 is 15 amino acids long. Germline V gene sequence: CDR1 ENHRY, CDR2 SYGVKD. In DNA, the CDR3 is TGTGCCATCAGAGAACTAGCGGGAGGTTACGATGAGCAGTTCTTC. Protein sequence: CAIRELAGGYDEQFF.

This clone was observed once. The same CDR3 is also encoded by other DNA sequences in this sample. This chain links TRBV5-1 with TRBJ1-5, with 7 bases that match TRBD1. The CDR3 extends over 15 amino acids. The junction had 4 bases not matched to a gene; V was cut back by 0 bases and J by 4 bases. Germline loops: CDR1 SGHRS, CDR2 YFSETQ. The CDR3 DNA sequence: TGCGCCAGCAGCTTGGACAGGGGTGGGAATCAGCCCCAGCATTTT. This translates into CASSLDRGGNQPQHF.

The chain employs TRBV28 and TRBJ1-6; 7 nucleotides align to TRBD1. The germline CDR1 and CDR2 sequences are MDHEN and SYDVKM. The V gene end was trimmed by 3 bases and the J gene end by 6 bases; junction bases not matched to a gene: 2. CDR3 length equals 14 residues. CDR3 nucleotides: TGTGCCAGCAGTTTTACAGGGGCTAATTCACCCCTCCACTTT. It is translated as CASSFTGANSPLHF.

The chain uses TRBV9 and TRBJ2-3; the match to TRBD2 covers 8 bases. The CDR3 is 14 amino acids. The germline CDR1 and CDR2 sequences are SGDLS and YYNGEE. V lost 0 bases to trimming and J lost 4 bases; unmatched junction nucleotides: 1. CDR3 in amino acids: CASSVAGGADTQYF. Written as DNA, the CDR3 is TGTGCCAGCAGCGTAGCGGGGGGGGCAGATACGCAGTATTTT.

The genes are TRBV7-2 and TRBJ2-2; maybe TRBD2 (6 bases). Germline values: CDR1 SGHTA, CDR2 FQGNSA. The CDR3 has 15 amino acids. Between the trimmed V and J ends, which lost 5 bases and 0 bases, there was a span of 10 bases. The CDR3 here is CASSRTTTNTGELFF. As DNA, the CDR3 is TGTGCCAGCAGCCGGACTACTACGAACACCGGGGAGCTGTTTTTT.

This clone came up once. This sequence joins TRBV4-2 and TRBJ2-1, with 12 positions matching TRBD2. With 4 bases clipped from V and 9 bases from J, the junction kept 7 bases outside the gene matches. This CDR3 contains 15 residues. Per the germline V gene, CDR1 is LGHNA and CDR2 is YNFKEQ. The CDR3 nucleotides are TGTGCCAGCAGCCCTAGCGGGGGGGCCCTGGGTGAGCAGTTCTTC. This codes for CASSPSGGALGEQFF.

The chain joins TRBV11-3 to TRBJ2-1; 13 bases line up with TRBD2. The CDR3 loop spans 15 amino acids. Germline CDR1 reads SGHNT; CDR2 reads YENEEA. V lost 5 bases to trimming and J lost 5 bases; unmatched junction nucleotides: 3. The CDR3 DNA sequence: TGTGCCAGCAGCCATGGACTAGCGGGGGACAATGAGCAGTTCTTC. Encoded protein: CASSHGLAGDNEQFF.

The rearrangement links TRBV5-5 to TRBJ1-3, with no clear D. The germline V and J ends were trimmed by 4 bases and 8 bases, with 16 bases remaining between them. This CDR3 has 14 amino acids. CDR1 and CDR2 (germline): SGHKS, YYEKEE (reference sequence). CDR3 nucleotide sequence: TGTGCCAGCAGCCCCGCCCCCATGAGGGACACCATATATTTT. Protein sequence: CASSPAPMRDTIYF.

The J gene is TRBJ1-5, the V gene TRBV7-2; no clear D. Trimming cost V 5 bases and J 2 bases, with 10 bases left between them. Germline lookup yields CDR1 SGHTA and CDR2 FQGNSA. CDR3 length: 14 amino acids. CDR3 protein: CASSISQGNQPQHF. As DNA, the CDR3 is TGTGCCAGCAGCATTAGTCAAGGCAATCAGCCCCAGCATTTT.

The chain combines TRBV4-3 with TRBJ1-4; 7 bases match TRBD1. J gave up 4 bases and V 7 bases, and 6 bases lay outside the gene matches. This CDR3 is 14 amino acids long. The germline V gene encodes CDR1 LGHNA and CDR2 YSLEER. The DNA of the CDR3 is TGCGCCAGCACCCCGACAGGGAGTAATGAAAAACTGTTTTTT. Translating it yields CASTPTGSNEKLFF.

The rearrangement uses TRBV5-1 and TRBJ1-5, with TRBD1 matching 7 bases. The CDR3 extends over 15 amino acids. The trim removed 4 bases at V and 0 bases at J, leaving 4 bases unmatched. Germline CDR1 is SGHRS and CDR2 is YFSETQ. The CDR3 DNA follows: TGCGCCAGCAGCCCGACAGGGTCTAGCAATCAGCCCCAGCATTTT. Its protein product is CASSPTGSSNQPQHF.

V and J are TRBV19 and TRBJ1-5, with D possibly TRBD1 on 6 matching bases. Trimming cost V 3 bases and J 0 bases, with 9 bases left between them. The CDR3 has 15 amino acids. Looked up from germline, CDR1 is LNHDA and CDR2 is SQIVND (reference sequence). CDR3 amino acids: CASSIGTLSNQPQHF. The CDR3 region has the DNA TGTGCCAGTAGTATCGGGACACTTAGCAATCAGCCCCAGCATTTT.

The sample holds a few counts of this clone. The V call is TRBV14, the J call TRBJ2-7; D is perhaps TRBD2 (6 bases). The V end was cut by 4 bases, the J end by 9 bases, with 10 bases between. The CDR3 has 11 amino acids. CDR1 and CDR2 from the germline V gene are SGHDN and FVKESK. The CDR3 reads CASSLGGVQYF. The CDR3 DNA is TGTGCCAGCAGCCTCGGGGGTGTGCAGTACTTC.

The rearrangement uses TRBV29-1 and TRBJ1-1; D perhaps matches TRBD1 (6 bases). V gave up 4 bases and J gave up 4 bases, with 13 bases separating them. CDR1 SQVTM and CDR2 ANQGSEA come from the germline V gene. CDR3 length: 13 residues. In nucleotides, the CDR3 is TGCAGCGTTGTAGGGGACAAGGGCACTGAAGCTTTCTTT. Protein: CSVVGDKGTEAFF.

This chain joins TRBV21-1 and TRBJ1-5; the table's D call of TRBD1 was not tested on the DNA. TRBV21-1 is reported as a pseudogene. The CDR3 totals 15 residues. The DNA of the CDR3 is TGTGCCAGCAGCAAGGGACAGTATAGCAATCAGCCCCAGCATTTT. It specifies CASSKGQYSNQPQHF.

The chain has TRBV10-1 and TRBJ2-7; 10 positions match TRBD2. Germline CDR1 reads WNHNN; CDR2 reads SYGVQD (reference sequence). V lost 1 base to trimming and J lost 5 bases; unmatched junction nucleotides: 2. The CDR3 covers 14 residues. CDR3 amino acids: CASSELGTSDEQYF. The DNA for the CDR3 is TGCGCCAGCAGTGAGTTAGGGACTAGCGACGAGCAGTACTTC.

The rearrangement links TRBV12-5 to TRBJ2-5, with 9 bases aligning to TRBD2. The trim removed 6 bases at V and 3 bases at J, leaving 2 bases unmatched. CDR3 length: 13 residues. Germline loops: CDR1 LGHNT, CDR2 FRNRAP. The CDR3 is CASGIAGEETQYF. The CDR3 region has the DNA TGTGCTAGTGGGATAGCGGGGGAAGAGACCCAGTACTTC.